One sample yielded the 29 T cell receptor beta chains listed below, sequenced in a study of blood T cell repertoires in COVID-19. Measured with immunoSEQ multiplex PCR; TCRdb has only the in-frame clones, and not every one. The sample shows roughly 260,000 clones, 83% of them seen only once. Sequencing was done on a sample of PBMCs or T cells enriched from blood (not recorded which). These receptors were taken from a woman in her forties who had been exposed to COVID-19.

This chain joins TRBV24-1 and TRBJ2-3; a possible D gene is TRBD1 (5 bases). CDR1 KGHDR and CDR2 SFDVKD come from the germline V gene. V lost 7 bases, J lost 3 bases, and 7 bases lay in between. This CDR3 is 12 amino acids long. The CDR3: CATSQGTDTQYF. The CDR3, as DNA: TGTGCCACCAGCCAGGGAACAGATACGCAGTATTTT.

The chain uses TRBV6-1 and TRBJ2-3, with D maybe TRBD1 (7 bases). CDR1 MNHNS and CDR2 SASEGT come from the germline V gene. The V and J ends lost 3 bases and 2 bases respectively, with 15 bases between them. The CDR3 has 16 amino acids. The CDR3 sequence: CASSDDRDWDTDTQYF. The CDR3 nucleotides are TGTGCCAGCAGTGATGACAGGGACTGGGACACAGATACGCAGTATTTT.

The chain employs TRBV5-1 and TRBJ1-2; 7 nucleotides match TRBD1. CDR1 is SGHRS, CDR2 YFSETQ, per germline. Unmatched junction bases numbered 9, after V lost 1 base and J lost 3 bases. The CDR3 contains 16 residues. In DNA, the CDR3 is TGCGCCAGCAGCTTGTCCGGGACAGCCACATACTATGGCTACACCTTC. Translated, it gives CASSLSGTATYYGYTF.

This rearrangement joins TRBV7-9 to TRBJ2-3, with 12 bases matching TRBD2. The CDR3 totals 16 residues. V trimming: 2 bases; J trimming: 1 base; junction bases outside the gene matches: 1. Looked up from germline, CDR1 is SEHNR and CDR2 is FQNEAQ (reference sequence). For the CDR3, the DNA is TGTGCCAGCAGCTTATCTAGCGGGGGGGGCACAGATACGCAGTATTTT. Translated: CASSLSSGGGTDTQYF.

This clone was seen only once. The chain combines TRBV7-9 with TRBJ1-2, with D perhaps matching TRBD1 (5 bases). Germline values: CDR1 SEHNR, CDR2 FQNEAQ (reference sequence). V was clipped by 1 base and J by 4 bases, with 10 bases between them. This CDR3 is 14 amino acids long. CDR3 region: CASSLVGGVYGYTF. The CDR3 DNA is TGTGCCAGCAGCTTAGTTGGGGGGGTCTATGGCTACACCTTC. Combining the CDR3 with reference TRBV7-9 and TRBJ1-2 gives the whole variable domain DTGVSQNPRHKITKRGQNVTFRCDPISEHNRLYWYRQTLGQGPEFLTYFQNEAQLEKSRLLSDRFSAERPKGSFSTLEIQRTEQGDSAMYLCASSLVGGVYGYTFGSGTRLTVV.

The V call is TRBV21-1, the J call TRBJ1-4; the DNA was not used to check the table's D call, TRBD1. TRBV21-1 is annotated as a pseudogene. The CDR3 loop spans 15 amino acids. Here the CDR3 reads CASSYPQGLYEKLFF. The CDR3 region has the DNA TGTGCCAGCAGCTATCCCCAGGGGCTATACGAAAAACTGTTTTTT.

The chain recombines TRBV19 with TRBJ2-5; 11 bases align to TRBD2. CDR3 length: 16 amino acids. From germline, CDR1 is LNHDA and CDR2 SQIVND (reference sequence). J gave up 2 bases and V 5 bases, and 7 bases lay outside the gene matches. This chain's CDR3 is CASSVSLAGEQETQYF. CDR3 sequence (DNA): TGTGCCAGTAGTGTCTCACTAGCGGGGGAGCAAGAGACCCAGTACTTC.

The V gene is TRBV19, the J gene TRBJ1-5, with TRBD1 as a possible D gene (5 bases). Germline V gives CDR1 LNHDA, CDR2 SQIVND (reference sequence). The CDR3 contains 15 residues. V gave up 4 bases and J gave up 4 bases, with 14 bases separating them. CDR3 DNA sequence: TGTGCCAGTAGTACCGTCGGGGGGGGGAATCAGCCCCAGCATTTT. Residues: CASSTVGGGNQPQHF.

CDR3 sequence (DNA): TGTGCCAGCACGCCCCGGACAGACGGAAACACCATATATTTT. Translating gives CASTPRTDGNTIYF. This chain connects TRBV19 to TRBJ1-3, with a tentative D call TRBD1 (6 bases). Trimming stripped 9 bases from V and 4 bases from J, with 16 bases between. The CDR3 spans 14 residues. Germline V gene sequence: CDR1 LNHDA, CDR2 SQIVND (reference sequence).

As DNA, the CDR3 is TGTGCCAGCAGCCAAGAACGAGCGGGGGGGAGAGATACGCAGTATTTT. The encoded protein is CASSQERAGGRDTQYF. The chain joins TRBV4-2 to TRBJ2-3; 10 nucleotides line up with TRBD2. Trimming at V came to 0 bases and at J to 5 bases, leaving 5 bases not matched to a gene. The germline V gene encodes CDR1 LGHNA and CDR2 YNFKEQ. The CDR3 extends over 16 amino acids.

CDR3 in DNA: TGTGCCAGCAGTCGGATCGAACCGGGACAGCTTAATTCACCCCTCCACTTT. This encodes CASSRIEPGQLNSPLHF. The chain uses TRBV4-2 and TRBJ1-6; 7 nucleotides align to TRBD1. The CDR3 extends over 17 amino acids. The germline gives CDR1 LGHNA, CDR2 YNFKEQ. Trimming removed 6 bases from V and 6 bases from J; junction bases left unmatched: 14.

CDR3 sequence (DNA): TGTGCCAGCAGTGAAGGGTCAGTCTATGGCTACACCTTC. Protein: CASSEGSVYGYTF. This rearrangement joins TRBV6-1 to TRBJ1-2; D not resolved. CDR1 and CDR2 from the germline V gene are MNHNS and SASEGT. V was pared by 1 base and J by 4 bases, with 7 bases between. This CDR3 has 13 amino acids.

This rearrangement joins TRBV11-2 to TRBJ1-3; D not certain. Germline lookup yields CDR1 SGHAT and CDR2 FQNNGV. This CDR3 is 17 amino acids long. The ends were cut back, 5 bases at V and 0 bases at J, with 17 bases in the middle. The CDR3 region has the DNA TGTGCCAGCAGCCCCCCCCGGTTGGGCAGCTCTGGAAACACCATATATTTT. The encoded protein is CASSPPRLGSSGNTIYF.

The chain links TRBV19 to TRBJ2-1; D gene unclear. There are 15 residues in the CDR3. CDR1 is LNHDA, CDR2 SQIVND, per germline (reference sequence). The V and J ends lost 4 bases and 0 bases respectively, with 10 bases between them. The CDR3 coding sequence is TGTGCCAGTAGTACTGGTGGCAGCTCCTACAATGAGCAGTTCTTC. This gives the protein CASSTGGSSYNEQFF.

V is TRBV10-3 and J is TRBJ1-2; 9 bases are shared with TRBD1. CDR1 and CDR2 (germline): ENHRY, SYGVKD. V shed 6 bases and J 4 bases; nucleotides not matched to a gene: 9. The length of the CDR3 is 15 residues. The CDR3 spells CAISPDRGGGYGYTF. The CDR3 bases are TGTGCCATCAGCCCGGACAGGGGAGGGGGCTATGGCTACACCTTC.

The chain combines TRBV29-1 with TRBJ2-7; 9 bases fit TRBD1. CDR3 length: 13 residues. Germline CDR1 SQVTM, CDR2 ANQGSEA. The V gene end was trimmed by 8 bases and the J gene end by 5 bases; junction bases not matched to a gene: 10. CDR3 loop: CSPPGQGTDEQYF. The CDR3 DNA reads TGCAGCCCCCCGGGACAGGGAACCGACGAGCAGTACTTC.

The chain recombines TRBV28 with TRBJ2-7; 8 bases align to TRBD1. This CDR3 has 14 residues. The V segment lost 4 bases and the J segment 7 bases; nucleotides outside the gene matches: 9. The V gene's germline CDR1 is MDHEN and CDR2 SYDVKM. The CDR3 loop is CASSSGGTSVEQYF. As DNA, the CDR3 is TGTGCCAGCAGTTCAGGGGGCACCTCGGTAGAGCAGTACTTC. Variable domain in full (rest from reference TRBV28 and TRBJ2-7): DVKVTQSSRYLVKRTGEKVFLECVQDMDHENMFWYRQDPGLGLRLIYFSYDVKMKEKGDIPEGYSVSREKKERFSLILESASTNQTSMYLCASSSGGTSVEQYFGPGTRLTVT.

The chain combines TRBV10-3 with TRBJ1-3, with D tentatively TRBD1 (5 bases). Germline CDR1 is ENHRY and CDR2 is SYGVKD. Trimming removed 9 bases from V and 0 bases from J, with 15 bases in between. This CDR3 spans 15 amino acids. The CDR3, as DNA: TGTGCCATTGGGCTAGGGGAACCCTCTGGAAACACCATATATTTT. Protein product: CAIGLGEPSGNTIYF.

The rearrangement uses TRBV27 and TRBJ2-6, with 8 bases identical to TRBD1. The V gene's germline CDR1 is MNHEY and CDR2 SMNVEV (reference sequence). The CDR3 has 19 amino acids. Unmatched junction bases numbered 10, after V lost 3 bases and J lost 0 bases. The CDR3 nucleotides are TGTGCCAGCAGTTTCAGGTCCGGGACAGGAGCCTCTGGGGCCAACGTCCTGACTTTC. Translation: CASSFRSGTGASGANVLTF.

The chain is built from TRBV27 and TRBJ2-7, with TRBD1 matching 8 bases. Unmatched junction bases numbered 6, after V lost 2 bases and J lost 6 bases. Germline V CDR1 and CDR2: MNHEY, SMNVEV (reference sequence). This CDR3 spans 14 amino acids. The CDR3 loop is CASSLGTGVGEQYF. For the CDR3, the DNA is TGTGCCAGCAGTTTAGGGACAGGAGTCGGCGAGCAGTACTTC.

The chain uses TRBV7-3 and TRBJ1-2, with 11 bases that match TRBD1. Germline CDR1 reads SGHTA; CDR2 reads FQGTGA. V lost 5 bases, J lost 3 bases, and 11 bases stayed unmatched. This CDR3 comprises 17 residues. The CDR3 sequence: CASSPDPGTGGDYGYTF. The CDR3 region has the DNA TGTGCCAGCAGCCCCGACCCCGGGACAGGGGGAGACTATGGCTACACCTTC.

This chain joins TRBV10-3 and TRBJ1-3, with D hard to call. V was trimmed by 9 bases and J by 0 bases, leaving 12 bases between them. The CDR3 has 14 amino acids. The germline gives CDR1 ENHRY, CDR2 SYGVKD. DNA for the CDR3: TGTGCCATGGCGGGAGGGAACTCTGGAAACACCATATATTTT. Its translation: CAMAGGNSGNTIYF.

A single count supports this clone. This chain connects TRBV19 to TRBJ2-3; 10 bases are a match to TRBD2. V was pared by 7 bases and J by 6 bases, with 7 bases of the junction left unmatched. CDR1 and CDR2 from the germline V gene are LNHDA and SQIVND (reference sequence). The CDR3 spans 14 residues. The CDR3 spells CASNSASGGDTQYF. CDR3 sequence (DNA): TGTGCCAGTAATTCGGCTAGCGGGGGTGATACGCAGTATTTT.

This chain links TRBV5-1 with TRBJ1-2; TRBD1 matches at 7 bases. The CDR3 loop spans 12 amino acids. Trimming cost V 7 bases and J 9 bases; bases outside gene matches: 9. Germline V gene sequence: CDR1 SGHRS, CDR2 YFSETQ. CDR3: CASQPGGGRYTF. For the CDR3, the DNA is TGCGCCAGCCAACCAGGGGGAGGTCGCTACACCTTC.

The chain uses TRBV3-1 (or the pseudogene TRBV3-2) and TRBJ2-3, with 8 bases that match TRBD2. This CDR3 region has 16 residues. With V trimmed by 4 bases and J by 2 bases, 8 bases remained unmatched. Germline loops: CDR1 LGHDT, CDR2 YNNKEL (reference sequence). The DNA for the CDR3 is TGTGCCAGCAGCCCACAGGCGGGGGGCCTCACAGATACGCAGTATTTT. It yields the protein CASSPQAGGLTDTQYF.

There are a few counts of this clone. The chain recombines TRBV4-3 with TRBJ1-3, with 9 bases identical to TRBD1. The V gene end was trimmed by 1 base and the J gene end by 0 bases; junction bases not matched to a gene: 4. This CDR3 has 17 amino acids. CDR1 is LGHNA, CDR2 YSLEER, per germline. The chain's CDR3 is CASSQVGQGYSGNTIYF. The CDR3 nucleotides read TGCGCCAGCAGCCAAGTGGGACAGGGCTACTCTGGAAACACCATATATTTT.

CDR3 protein: CASSQESQFNEQFF. Here the CDR3 DNA reads TGTGCCAGCAGCCAAGAATCCCAATTCAATGAGCAGTTCTTC. The V and J genes are TRBV3-1 (or the pseudogene TRBV3-2) and TRBJ2-1; no definite D call. The length of the CDR3 is 14 residues. V gave up 0 bases and J gave up 6 bases, with 9 bases separating them. CDR1 and CDR2 (germline): LGHDT, YNNKEL (reference sequence).

There are many counts of this clone. The rearrangement joins TRBV11-2 to TRBJ1-2; D is ambiguous. The CDR3 totals 13 residues. In germline, CDR1 is SGHAT, CDR2 FQNNGV. Between the trimmed V and J ends, which lost 6 bases and 1 base, there was a span of 9 bases. CDR3 sequence: CASSITDNYGYTF. The CDR3 bases are TGTGCCAGCAGTATTACAGATAACTATGGCTACACCTTC.

The chain has TRBV20-1 and TRBJ1-1; maybe TRBD1 (5 bases). V shed 6 bases and J shed 8 bases, with 10 bases lying between them. CDR3 length: 10 residues. The germline CDR1 and CDR2 sequences are DFQATT and SNEGSKA (reference sequence). CDR3 protein: CSAQRTEAFF. In DNA form, the CDR3 reads TGCAGTGCACAACGGACAGAAGCTTTCTTT.